This TCR beta chain emerged from a study of cytomegalovirus exposure and HLA in healthy donors. About the study: The roughly 120 million unique TCR beta sequences, from about 179 million T cells, were found by an earlier analysis.

Nominal health characterized the donors when sampled, though unrecorded immune exposures were likely. Overall study results and limits: Cytomegalovirus association was assigned to some 160 TCR beta chains. Roughly even sequencing depth across donors was the assumption behind the presence/absence analyses.

Germline assignment: CDR1 SNHLY and CDR2 FYNNEI. CDR3 length equals 15 residues. V was clipped by 7 bases and J by 10 bases; unmatched bases: 13. In the case of this clone: What it binds is unknown.

The PCR made use of 60 Vbeta and 13 Jbeta primers. Sequencing was performed with immunoSEQ multiplex PCR; in TCRdb, only in-frame clones are kept and a portion is missing. The sample gives 250,000 to 350,000 clones, 86% of which show up once; roughly 4% is in the top ten. The chain has TRBV2 and TRBJ2-1; 10 bases are a match to TRBD2. The sample consisted of PBMCs. The sequence was collected from a man aged 35-49 years in good health and CMV-seropositive. CDR3 DNA: TGTGCCAGCATGGGGGCTAGCGGGGGCCTCGCGGAGCAGTTCTTC. Translation gives CASMGASGGLAEQFF.